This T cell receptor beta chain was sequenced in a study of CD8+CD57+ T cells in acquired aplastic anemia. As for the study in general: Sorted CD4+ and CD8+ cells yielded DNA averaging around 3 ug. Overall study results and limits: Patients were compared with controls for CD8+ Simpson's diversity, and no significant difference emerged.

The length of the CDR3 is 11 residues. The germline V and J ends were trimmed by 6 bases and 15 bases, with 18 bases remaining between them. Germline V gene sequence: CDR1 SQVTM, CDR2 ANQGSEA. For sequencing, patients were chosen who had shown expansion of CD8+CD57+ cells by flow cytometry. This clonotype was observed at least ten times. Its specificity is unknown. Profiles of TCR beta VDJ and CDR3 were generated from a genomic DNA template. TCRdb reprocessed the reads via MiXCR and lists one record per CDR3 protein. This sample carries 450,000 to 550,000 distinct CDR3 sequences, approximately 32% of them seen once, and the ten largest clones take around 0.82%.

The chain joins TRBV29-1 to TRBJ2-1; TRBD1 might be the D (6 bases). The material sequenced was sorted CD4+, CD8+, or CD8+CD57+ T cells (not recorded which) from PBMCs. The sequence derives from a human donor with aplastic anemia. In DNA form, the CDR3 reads TGCAGCGTAGAAAAAAGGGACACGACGTTCTTC. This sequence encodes CSVEKRDTTFF.